This TCR beta chain was sequenced for a study of T cell repertoires in cytomegalovirus infection. A single record per CDR3 protein comes from TCRdb applying MiXCR to the reads. The repertoire holds more than 150,000 distinct CDR3 sequences, about 20% seen once, with approximately 11% in the top ten. Germline assignment: CDR1 SQVTM and CDR2 ANQGSEA. The CDR3 covers 16 residues. V gave up 4 bases and J gave up 3 bases; unmatched junction bases: 8. The V gene is TRBV29-1, the J gene TRBJ2-2; TRBD1 aligns across 10 bases. The clonotype comes from a human donor in good health (CMV status not recorded). Some clones in this sample may be carry-over from other donors' samples. Sequencing input: PBMCs. For the CDR3, the DNA is TGCAGCGTTGTCCCAGACAGGGGGCACGACACCGGGGAGCTGTTTTTT. Its protein product is CSVVPDRGHDTGELFF.